The 9 T cell receptor beta chains below were found in one sample sequenced in a study of cytomegalovirus exposure and HLA in healthy donors (dated by TCRdb to the late 2010s). Receptor amplification or capture employed the immunoSEQ multiplex PCR assay. For the multiplex PCR, a mixture combining 60 forward primers for TCR Vbeta segments and 13 reverse primers for TCR Jbeta segments was used. TCRdb provides this immuneACCESS table in a form limited to in-frame rearrangements. Some clones are lacking; in checked studies, under half of them reflect an unresolved V gene, and why the rest are absent is not known. Within this sample are about 70,000 clones, with roughly 71% of them counted one time only. The ten largest make up 11% of the sample. The sample consisted of PBMCs. The receptors were sampled from a woman aged 60-75 years in good health and CMV-seropositive.

The chain uses TRBV29-1 and TRBJ2-5; 8 bases agree with TRBD1. J lost 5 bases, V lost 6 bases, and 17 bases had no gene match. The germline CDR1 and CDR2 sequences are SQVTM and ANQGSEA. The CDR3 length is 16 residues. The CDR3 nucleotides read TGCAGCGTGGACATTTCAGGGGGCTCAAAGGTGGAGACCCAGTACTTC. Translated, it gives CSVDISGGSKVETQYF.

This chain joins TRBV4-1 and TRBJ1-2; 7 bases map to TRBD1. This CDR3 contains 15 residues. Germline CDR1 is MGHRA and CDR2 is YSYEKL. The V and J ends lost 1 base and 4 bases, in that order; junction bases with no gene match: 6. For the CDR3, the DNA is TGCGCCAGCAGCCAAGCCAGGGGGATAGTCTATGGCTACACCTTC. Protein product: CASSQARGIVYGYTF.

The chain couples TRBV11-2 to TRBJ2-1; the match to TRBD2 covers 9 bases. Germline CDR1 is SGHAT and CDR2 is FQNNGV. This CDR3 is built from 16 residues. V dropped 2 bases and J dropped 2; count of bases not matched to a gene: 4. DNA for the CDR3: TGTGCCAGCAGCTTATCAGAGCGGGGGGCCTACAATGAGCAGTTCTTC. Translated, it gives CASSLSERGAYNEQFF.

The V and J genes are TRBV5-1 and TRBJ2-3, with D tentatively TRBD2 (7 bases). Germline CDR1 SGHRS, CDR2 YFSETQ. The V gene lost 2 bases and the J gene lost 12 bases, with 13 bases spanning the gap. The CDR3 spans 12 residues. DNA of the CDR3: TGCGCCAGCAGCTTCTCCGGGGGGCCTCAGTATTTT. This codes for CASSFSGGPQYF.

CDR3 DNA: TGTGCCAGCAGTGTCCAGGTTCGCATGAACACTGAAGCTTTCTTT. Translated: CASSVQVRMNTEAFF. This sequence joins TRBV6-1 and TRBJ1-1; the D is unclear. Deletions cut 4 bases from V and 0 bases from J, with 12 bases between. CDR1 and CDR2 (germline): MNHNS, SASEGT. This CDR3 region has 15 residues.

The chain has TRBV5-8 and TRBJ1-1, with TRBD1 identical over 9 bases. The CDR3 is made up of 15 amino acids. V lost 3 bases, J lost 3 bases, and 6 bases stayed unmatched. Germline V gives CDR1 SGHTS, CDR2 YDEGEE. The CDR3 DNA reads TGTGCCAGCAGCTGGTGGACAGGGGCGGACACTGAAGCTTTCTTT. It specifies CASSWWTGADTEAFF.

V gene TRBV5-4 combines with J gene TRBJ2-5; 11 positions agree with TRBD2. Per the germline V gene, CDR1 is SGHNT and CDR2 is YYREEE (reference sequence). V lost 4 bases to trimming and J lost 3 bases; unmatched junction nucleotides: 8. This CDR3 has 16 amino acids. CDR3 DNA: TGTGCCAGCAGCCCAGGCGGGACTAGCGGAAAAGAGACCCAGTACTTC. Translating it yields CASSPGGTSGKETQYF.

The chain's CDR3 is CASSLWTSGRAGYNEQFF. CDR3 DNA sequence: TGTGCCAGCAGCCTCTGGACTAGCGGGAGGGCCGGCTACAATGAGCAGTTCTTC. V usage is TRBV14 and J usage is TRBJ2-1, with 15 bases that match TRBD2. The germline V gene encodes CDR1 SGHDN and CDR2 FVKESK. CDR3 size: 18 residues. The junction had 7 bases not matched to a gene; V was cut back by 4 bases and J by 3 bases. Full variable domain (outside the CDR3, taken from reference TRBV14 and TRBJ2-1): EAGVTQFPSHSVIEKGQTVTLRCDPISGHDNLYWYRRVMGKEIKFLLHFVKESKQDESGMPNNRFLAERTGGTYSTLKVQPAELEDSGVYFCASSLWTSGRAGYNEQFFGPGTRLTVL.

This clone appeared once. The V and J genes are TRBV19 and TRBJ2-1; 10 nucleotides agree with TRBD2. J was trimmed by 5 bases and V by 6 bases; bases with no gene match: 10. The CDR3 is 16 residues long. Germline CDR1 LNHDA, CDR2 SQIVND (reference sequence). CDR3 sequence (DNA): TGTGCCAGTAGGATGTCCGGGACTAGCGCACACAATGAGCAGTTCTTC. Amino acids: CASRMSGTSAHNEQFF.